The clone carrying this T cell receptor beta chain was counted a single time. The sample is drawn from a study of shared clonotypes between healthy human individuals. Assay used: immunoSEQ multiplex PCR; TCRdb lists only in-frame clones, some missing. The profile shows about 490,000 clones, over 60% of them singletons. The CDR3 runs 15 residues. Germline-derived CDR1 and CDR2 are SGHAT and FQNNGV. V was pared by 0 bases and J by 6 bases, with 12 bases between. The receptor was isolated from a woman in her thirties or forties in good health. Some clones in this sample may be carry-over from other donors' samples. The rearrangement uses TRBV11-2 and TRBJ2-1; tentative D call: TRBD2 (5 bases). Sequenced input: PBMCs. CDR3 in amino acids: CASSLDRGSSNEQFF. CDR3 coding DNA: TGTGCCAGCAGCTTAGATCGTGGGAGTAGCAATGAGCAGTTCTTC.